A selection of T cell receptor beta chains follows, all from one sample in a study of blood T cell repertoires in COVID-19. TCRdb keeps only in-frame clones here, not all; method: immunoSEQ multiplex PCR. The sample lists under 200,000 clones; approximately 80% were seen once. Sample: peripheral blood. All receptors derive from a human donor in a cohort sampled during active COVID-19. CDR3s include the opening cysteine and the closing phenylalanine or tryptophan. D genes are given only for firm matches. Size values are once, few and many counts, or a class for expanded clones, and some rows have none.

d_gene	abundance	v_gene	j_gene	CDR3aa	CDR3nt
TRBD1	.	TRBV5-6	TRBJ2-4	CASSRDRENIQYF	TGTGCCAGCAGCCGAGACAGGGAGAACATTCAGTACTTC
.	.	TRBV6-2/TRBV6-3	TRBJ1-1	CASSPGVAGGDTEAFF	TGTGCCAGCAGCCCGGGAGTTGCCGGAGGGGATACTGAAGCTTTCTTT
TRBD1	once	TRBV7-3	TRBJ1-1	CASSSDRGSSTEAFF	TGTGCCAGCAGCTCTGACAGGGGGTCAAGCACTGAAGCTTTCTTT
TRBD1	.	TRBV6-5	TRBJ1-1	CASSYQGGTEAFF	TGTGCCAGCAGTTACCAGGGGGGCACTGAAGCTTTCTTT
.	once	TRBV11-2	TRBJ2-4	CASTPQGGGNIQYF	TGTGCCAGCACCCCCCAGGGGGGTGGAAACATTCAGTACTTC
.	few	TRBV7-2	TRBJ1-3	CASSLAAGSGNTIYF	TGTGCCAGCAGCTTAGCTGCGGGGTCTGGAAACACCATATATTTT
TRBD2	.	TRBV19	TRBJ2-1	CASSIGSTSGDGWGFYNEQFF	TGTGCCAGTAGTATAGGTAGTACTAGCGGGGATGGTTGGGGATTCTACAATGAGCAGTTCTTC
TRBD1	once	TRBV3-1/TRBV3-2	TRBJ1-6	CASSSTGTGNSPLHF	TGTGCCAGCAGCTCTACCGGGACAGGGAATTCACCCCTCCACTTT
TRBD1	.	TRBV29-1	TRBJ2-7	CSGGDRGYEQYF	TGCAGCGGGGGAGACAGGGGCTACGAGCAGTACTTC
.	.	TRBV4-1	TRBJ2-3	CASSQDRASASTDTQYF	TGCGCCAGCAGCCAAGATCGCGCTAGCGCAAGCACAGATACGCAGTATTTT
TRBD1	.	TRBV10-3	TRBJ1-2	CAISEPGQLNYGYTF	TGTGCCATCAGTGAGCCGGGACAGCTTAACTATGGCTACACCTTC
.	.	TRBV19	TRBJ2-6	CASSIPGAGANVLTF	TGTGCCAGTAGTATTCCCGGGGCTGGGGCCAACGTCCTGACTTTC
.	.	TRBV6-2/TRBV6-3	TRBJ1-1	CASSPGGMNTEAFF	TGTGCCAGCAGTCCCGGGGGGATGAACACTGAAGCTTTCTTT
TRBD2	.	TRBV6-2/TRBV6-3	TRBJ2-7	CASSYLREGLYEQYF	TGTGCCAGCAGTTACCTCCGGGAGGGCCTCTACGAGCAGTACTTC
TRBD2	.	TRBV9	TRBJ2-7	CASSLGTSGRGFTYEQYF	TGTGCCAGCAGCCTGGGGACTAGCGGGAGAGGTTTCACCTACGAGCAGTACTTC
TRBD2	.	TRBV24-1	TRBJ2-5	CATSDGTSGQETQYF	TGTGCCACCAGTGACGGGACTAGCGGACAAGAGACCCAGTACTTC
.	.	TRBV7-2	TRBJ2-7	CASSLVGSSYEQYF	TGTGCCAGCAGCTTAGTGGGCAGCTCCTACGAGCAGTACTTC
TRBD2	.	TRBV5-4	TRBJ2-7	CASSLGFGRADEQYF	TGTGCCAGCAGCTTGGGGTTCGGGAGGGCCGACGAGCAGTACTTC
TRBD1	.	TRBV6-1	TRBJ1-1	CASSDPSAGGYLNTEAFF	TGTGCCAGCAGTGATCCCTCGGCAGGGGGGTACCTGAACACTGAAGCTTTCTTT
.	.	TRBV7-2	TRBJ2-5	CASTMRETQYF	TGTGCCAGCACCATGCGTGAGACCCAGTACTTC
.	.	TRBV4-3	TRBJ2-7	CASSQGDWGYEQYF	TGCGCCAGCAGCCAAGGGGACTGGGGCTACGAGCAGTACTTC
TRBD2	.	TRBV6-5	TRBJ2-1	CASSYWTSGMDNEQFF	TGTGCCAGCAGTTACTGGACTAGCGGGATGGACAATGAGCAGTTCTTC
.	.	TRBV6-5	TRBJ2-6	CASSSPFLSGANVLTF	TGTGCCAGCAGTTCCCCTTTTCTCTCTGGGGCCAACGTCCTGACTTTC
.	.	TRBV6-4	TRBJ1-1	CASPGRNTEAFF	TGTGCCAGCCCAGGGCGGAACACTGAAGCTTTCTTT
.	.	TRBV28	TRBJ1-6	CASSLTGDYNSPLHF	TGTGCCAGCAGTTTAACCGGAGACTATAATTCACCCCTCCACTTT
.	.	TRBV7-2	TRBJ2-2	CASSLKGGHNTGELFF	TGTGCCAGCAGCTTAAAGGGAGGACACAACACCGGGGAGCTGTTTTTT
.	.	TRBV21-1	TRBJ1-2	CASRPRQGGAGYTF	TGTGCCAGCAGGCCCCGACAGGGGGGTGCAGGCTACACCTTC
TRBD1	.	TRBV7-9	TRBJ2-1	CASSLGQGSYNEQFF	TGTGCCAGCAGCCTAGGACAGGGGTCCTACAATGAGCAGTTCTTC